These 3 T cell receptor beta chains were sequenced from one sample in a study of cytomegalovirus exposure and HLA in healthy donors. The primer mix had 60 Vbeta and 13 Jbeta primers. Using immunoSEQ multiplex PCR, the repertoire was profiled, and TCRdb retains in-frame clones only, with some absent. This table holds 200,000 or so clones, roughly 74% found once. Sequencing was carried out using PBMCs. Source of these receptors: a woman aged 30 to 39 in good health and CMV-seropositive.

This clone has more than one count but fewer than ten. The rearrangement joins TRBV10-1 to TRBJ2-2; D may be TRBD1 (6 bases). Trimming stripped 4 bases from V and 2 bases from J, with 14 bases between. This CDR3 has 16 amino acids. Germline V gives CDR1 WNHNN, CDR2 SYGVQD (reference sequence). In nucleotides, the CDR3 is TGCGCCAGCAGTGGTACCGGGACAACCAACACCGGGGAGCTGTTTTTT. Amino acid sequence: CASSGTGTTNTGELFF.

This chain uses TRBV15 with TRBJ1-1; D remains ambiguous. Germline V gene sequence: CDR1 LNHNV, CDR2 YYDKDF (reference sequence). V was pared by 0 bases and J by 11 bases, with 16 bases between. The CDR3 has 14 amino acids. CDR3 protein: CATSRDHGLEVAFF. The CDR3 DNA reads TGTGCCACCAGCAGAGATCACGGCCTCGAGGTCGCTTTCTTT.

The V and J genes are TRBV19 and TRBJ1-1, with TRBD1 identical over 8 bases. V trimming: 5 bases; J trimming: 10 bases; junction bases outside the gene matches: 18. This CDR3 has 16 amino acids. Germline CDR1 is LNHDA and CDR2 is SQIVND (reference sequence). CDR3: CASSRELTGESGGAFF. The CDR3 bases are TGTGCCAGTAGTCGGGAGCTGACAGGGGAAAGTGGGGGAGCTTTCTTT.